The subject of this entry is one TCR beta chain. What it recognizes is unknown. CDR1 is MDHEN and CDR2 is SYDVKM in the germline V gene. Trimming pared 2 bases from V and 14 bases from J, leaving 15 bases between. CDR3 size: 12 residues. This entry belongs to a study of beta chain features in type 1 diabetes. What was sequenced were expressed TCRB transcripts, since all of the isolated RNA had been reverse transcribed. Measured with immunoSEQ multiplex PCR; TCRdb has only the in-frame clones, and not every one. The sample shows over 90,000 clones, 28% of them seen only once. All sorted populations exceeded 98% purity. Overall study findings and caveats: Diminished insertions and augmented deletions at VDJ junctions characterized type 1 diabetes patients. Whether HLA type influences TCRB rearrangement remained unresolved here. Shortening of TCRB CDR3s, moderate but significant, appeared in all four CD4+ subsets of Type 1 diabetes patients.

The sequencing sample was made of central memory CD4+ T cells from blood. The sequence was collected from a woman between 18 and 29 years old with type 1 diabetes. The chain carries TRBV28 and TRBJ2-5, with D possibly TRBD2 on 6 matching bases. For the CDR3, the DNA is TGTGCCAGCAGTTTAAGAAGCGGGTTGGGCTACTTC. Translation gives CASSLRSGLGYF.